This note documents a single TCR beta chain sequence. These data are taken from a study of CD8 T cells in Susac syndrome. The multiple sclerosis controls were treatment-naive patients, and their relapsing-remitting disease was stable or active. J gave up 6 bases and V 3 bases, and 13 bases lay outside the gene matches. The CDR3 totals 18 residues. Random hexamers were used to reverse transcribe the RNA input (about 0.5 to 1 ug). An immunoSEQ multiplex PCR generated amplified TCR beta CDR3 products spanning 54 Vbeta and 13 Jbeta. TCRdb analysed the immunoSEQ multiplex PCR reads with MiXCR anew, one entry per CDR3 protein. The repertoire includes roughly 400,000 distinct CDR3 sequences, approximately 85% of them detected once, and 0.09% to 0.15% sits in the top ten.

Material: CD8+ T cells from PBMCs. The gene calls are TRBV12-3 or TRBV12-4 and TRBJ1-4; TRBD1 matches at 10 bases. The sequence was collected from a human donor with multiple sclerosis. Here the CDR3 reads CASSLIFADRGHDEKLFF. The CDR3 bases are TGTGCCAGCAGTTTGATCTTTGCTGACAGGGGGCATGATGAAAAACTGTTTTTT.